What follows are 7 T cell receptor beta chains derived from one specimen sequenced in a study of CD8 T cells in Susac syndrome. Random hexamers primed reverse transcription of about 0.5 to 1 ug RNA. Via MiXCR, TCRdb re-called the immunoSEQ multiplex PCR reads, giving one row per CDR3 protein. This table has hundreds of thousands of distinct CDR3 sequences, 65% to 90% appearing once. The specimen was CD8+ T cells from PBMCs. These receptors originate from a human donor with multiple sclerosis.

This chain uses TRBV27 with TRBJ1-5; tentatively, D is TRBD1 (5 bases). The CDR3 is 14 residues long. The V gene lost 7 bases and the J gene lost 2 bases, with 12 bases spanning the gap. CDR1 MNHEY and CDR2 SMNVEV come from the germline V gene (reference sequence). DNA of the CDR3: TGTGCCAGCAAAGGGACTGGGCGCAATCAGCCCCAGCATTTT. This gives the protein CASKGTGRNQPQHF.

J is TRBJ1-6 and V is TRBV5-1; D is uncertain. Germline V gives CDR1 SGHRS, CDR2 YFSETQ. V lost 4 bases and J 10 bases, leaving 12 bases between the germline ends. CDR3 size: 13 residues. The CDR3 bases are TGCGCCAGCAGCCCCTGGGTACGGTCACCCCTCCACTTT. Residues: CASSPWVRSPLHF.

This chain links TRBV7-9 with TRBJ2-5; TRBD1 matches 8 bases. This CDR3 has 14 residues. Per the germline V gene, CDR1 is SEHNR and CDR2 is FQNEAQ (reference sequence). The trim removed 2 bases at V and 4 bases at J, leaving 3 bases unmatched. The CDR3 here is CASSLRTGIETQYF. The CDR3 nucleotides read TGTGCCAGCAGCTTACGGACAGGGATAGAGACCCAGTACTTC.

The rearrangement links TRBV10-1 to TRBJ2-3, with D uncertain. Trimming cost V 2 bases and J 5 bases, with 8 bases left between them. Germline V gene sequence: CDR1 WNHNN, CDR2 SYGVQD (reference sequence). This CDR3 comprises 13 residues. In nucleotides, the CDR3 is TGCGCCAGCAGTGAGCGACACGAAGATACGCAGTATTTT. Translating gives CASSERHEDTQYF.

The chain joins TRBV14 to TRBJ2-7; 8 bases are shared with TRBD2. J gave up 3 bases and V 2 bases, and 6 bases lay outside the gene matches. This CDR3 has 15 residues. CDR1 and CDR2 from the germline V gene are SGHDN and FVKESK. The CDR3 is CASSQNTSGNYEQYF. DNA of the CDR3: TGTGCCAGCAGCCAAAATACTAGCGGCAACTACGAGCAGTACTTC.

This clonotype showed up just once. J is TRBJ2-4 and V is TRBV3-1; no clear D gene. This CDR3 contains 19 residues. The germline V and J ends were trimmed by 4 bases and 0 bases, with 22 bases remaining between them. The V gene's germline CDR1 is LGHDT and CDR2 YNNKEL (reference sequence). CDR3 nucleotide sequence: TGTGCCAGCAGCCGGAATAGCCCAACGGAAGTAGTAGCCAAAAACATTCAGTACTTC. This translates into CASSRNSPTEVVAKNIQYF.

This clonotype was detected only once. The chain recombines TRBV6-2 or TRBV6-3 with TRBJ2-1, with 7 bases lining up with TRBD2. Germline loops: CDR1 MNHEY, CDR2 SVGEGT. V gave up 2 bases and J gave up 6 bases; unmatched junction bases: 7. CDR3 size: 15 residues. This CDR3 reads CASSYVVREFNEQFF. The CDR3 coding sequence is TGTGCCAGCAGTTACGTGGTGCGGGAGTTCAATGAGCAGTTCTTC.